The rows below give T cell receptor beta chains drawn from one sample of a study of CD8 T cells in Susac syndrome. A single record per CDR3 protein comes from TCRdb applying MiXCR to the immunoSEQ multiplex PCR reads. The sample holds 150,000 or so distinct CDR3 sequences, roughly 95% seen once. Source material: CD4+ T cells from PBMCs. The source is a human donor with Susac syndrome. The CDR3 runs from the conserved cysteine through the conserved F or W. Fields, in order: CDR3 length, J gene, clone size, V gene, D gene, CDR3 protein, CDR3 DNA. D genes are given only for firm matches. Some rows have no size entry. The others give once, few or many, or a class for an expanded clone.

16,TRBJ1-3,NA,TRBV29-1,NA,CSVEDSSTMPGNTIYF,TGCAGCGTTGAAGATAGTTCGACGATGCCAGGAAACACCATATATTTT
14,TRBJ2-2,NA,TRBV9,TRBD1,CASMTGANTGELFF,TGTGCCAGCATGACAGGGGCGAACACCGGGGAGCTGTTTTTT
15,TRBJ2-5,NA,TRBV2,TRBD2,CASSPSGGASGTQYF,TGTGCCAGCAGCCCAAGCGGGGGGGCTTCAGGGACCCAGTACTTC
13,TRBJ1-2,NA,TRBV21-1,NA,CASSKREDYGYTF,TGTGCCAGCAGCAAAAGGGAGGACTATGGCTACACCTTC
16,TRBJ2-3,NA,TRBV14,NA,CASSQDQGRGTDTQYF,TGTGCCAGCAGCCAAGATCAGGGGAGGGGGACAGATACGCAGTATTTT
15,TRBJ1-1,NA,TRBV5-1,NA,CASSSGVRVGTEAFF,TGCGCCAGCTCCTCTGGCGTCAGGGTCGGCACTGAAGCTTTCTTT
11,TRBJ1-4,NA,TRBV7-8,NA,CATRRNEKLFF,TGTGCCACCCGGAGAAATGAAAAACTGTTTTTT
18,TRBJ2-7,NA,TRBV4-3,TRBD1,CASSQEIVGQGGSYEQYF,TGCGCCAGCAGCCAAGAGATTGTGGGACAGGGAGGGTCCTACGAGCAGTACTTC
15,TRBJ2-5,NA,TRBV3-1,NA,CASSQVTGKEETQYF,TGTGCCAGCAGCCAAGTAACAGGGAAGGAAGAGACCCAGTACTTC
13,TRBJ2-1,NA,TRBV11-3,TRBD1,CASSLTGDNEQFF,TGTGCCAGCAGCTTAACAGGGGACAATGAGCAGTTCTTC
16,TRBJ2-7,NA,TRBV18,TRBD2,CASSPKLAGDNYEQYF,TGTGCCAGCTCACCAAAACTAGCGGGCGACAACTACGAGCAGTACTTC
16,TRBJ2-1,NA,TRBV29-1,NA,CSVLINPPGLGNEQFF,TGCAGCGTCCTCATTAATCCCCCAGGGCTCGGGAATGAGCAGTTCTTC
13,TRBJ2-3,NA,TRBV20-1,NA,CSALPTVTDTQYF,TGCAGTGCCTTACCCACCGTCACAGATACGCAGTATTTT
13,TRBJ1-4,NA,TRBV9,TRBD1,CASTKDRRGKLFF,TGTGCCAGCACCAAGGACAGGAGGGGAAAACTGTTTTTT
11,TRBJ2-1,NA,TRBV7-9,NA,CASSPWNEQFF,TGTGCCAGCAGCCCATGGAATGAGCAGTTCTTC
13,TRBJ1-1,few,TRBV18,NA,CASSTDRNTEAFF,TGTGCCAGCTCAACGGACAGGAACACTGAAGCTTTCTTT